The 27 T cell receptor beta chains below all came from one sample that was sequenced in a study of blood T cell repertoires in COVID-19. Profiled with immunoSEQ multiplex PCR; TCRdb holds only in-frame clones, not every one. Here the sample spans about 110,000 clones, approximately 80% being singletons. The sequenced sample consisted of peripheral blood. These receptors were collected from a man between 65 and 79 years old with active or convalescent COVID-19.

V is TRBV27 and J is TRBJ1-3; TRBD1 agrees at 8 bases. The CDR3 spans 14 residues. V shed 3 bases and J 4 bases; nucleotides not matched to a gene: 2. Germline-derived CDR1 and CDR2 are MNHEY and SMNVEV (reference sequence). The CDR3 reads CASSFDRGGNTIYF. DNA of the CDR3: TGTGCCAGCAGTTTTGACAGGGGAGGAAACACCATATATTTT.

V gene TRBV3-1 (or the pseudogene TRBV3-2) combines with J gene TRBJ1-2, with D perhaps matching TRBD1 (6 bases). Germline V gene data show CDR1 as LGHDT and CDR2 as YNNKEL (reference sequence). The CDR3 is 13 residues long. The V and J ends lost 2 bases and 6 bases respectively, with 10 bases between them. The CDR3 reads CASSQHTGNGYTF. Here the CDR3 DNA reads TGTGCCAGCAGCCAACACACAGGGAATGGCTACACCTTC.

This clone appeared once. The rearrangement uses TRBV9 and TRBJ2-7, with 7 positions matching TRBD1. The length of the CDR3 is 15 residues. V trimming: 4 bases; J trimming: 1 base; junction bases outside the gene matches: 8. Germline V gives CDR1 SGDLS, CDR2 YYNGEE. The CDR3 bases are TGTGCCAGCAGCTCCGGACAGGCTTTTTCCTACGAGCAGTACTTC. Protein: CASSSGQAFSYEQYF.

The rearrangement joins TRBV18 to TRBJ1-1; D call uncertain. This CDR3 comprises 13 residues. Germline V gene sequence: CDR1 KGHSH, CDR2 LQKENI. Trimming cost V 2 bases and J 2 bases, with 6 bases left between them. The CDR3 nucleotides are TGTGCCAGCTCACCAGCGGATAACACTGAAGCTTTCTTT. Its translation: CASSPADNTEAFF.

This clone was counted a few times. The chain recombines TRBV28 with TRBJ1-2; TRBD1 matches 8 bases. This CDR3 comprises 12 residues. Germline lookup yields CDR1 MDHEN and CDR2 SYDVKM. Losses at the gene ends were 3 bases for V and 8 bases for J; bases not matched to a gene: 2. The CDR3 coding sequence is TGTGCCAGCAGTTTCTCAGGGGGCGGCTACACCTTC. It specifies CASSFSGGGYTF.

The chain couples TRBV3-1 (or the pseudogene TRBV3-2) to TRBJ2-2; 9 bases align to TRBD1. The ends lost 7 bases at V and 7 bases at J; junction bases unmatched: 7. Germline assignment: CDR1 LGHDT and CDR2 YNNKEL (reference sequence). The CDR3 extends over 14 amino acids. This CDR3 is CASNDRGSVGELFF. CDR3 bases: TGTGCCAGCAACGACAGGGGGAGCGTCGGGGAGCTGTTTTTT.

The V and J genes are TRBV19 and TRBJ2-2, with D perhaps TRBD1 (6 bases). The V gene lost 7 bases and the J gene lost 5 bases, with 14 bases spanning the gap. The CDR3 is 14 amino acids. Germline lookup yields CDR1 LNHDA and CDR2 SQIVND (reference sequence). The CDR3 spells CASTLGARTGELFF. CDR3 bases: TGTGCCAGTACACTGGGGGCGCGGACCGGGGAGCTGTTTTTT.

J is TRBJ1-3 and V is TRBV2; 7 bases map to TRBD1. The CDR3 is made up of 15 amino acids. Germline V gives CDR1 SNHLY, CDR2 FYNNEI. Trimming removed 6 bases from V and 0 bases from J; junction bases left unmatched: 5. In nucleotides, the CDR3 is TGTGCCAGCAGAGGACAGGTGACCTCTGGAAACACCATATATTTT. Translation: CASRGQVTSGNTIYF.

This chain connects TRBV6-5 to TRBJ1-2, with a possible D match to TRBD1 (6 bases). V was trimmed by 6 bases and J by 5 bases, leaving 13 bases between them. This CDR3 contains 13 residues. Germline V CDR1 and CDR2: MNHEY, SVGAGI. CDR3 loop: CASSLDRIYGYTF. Here the CDR3 DNA reads TGTGCCAGCAGCCTTGACAGGATATATGGCTACACCTTC.

This chain links TRBV27 with TRBJ2-7; tentative D call: TRBD2 (6 bases). In germline, CDR1 is MNHEY, CDR2 SMNVEV (reference sequence). The CDR3 has 15 residues. V was trimmed by 3 bases and J by 4 bases, leaving 16 bases between them. In DNA, the CDR3 is TGTGCCAGCAGTTTGGGGGGACGCCAAGGTTACGAGCAGTACTTC. It encodes CASSLGGRQGYEQYF.

The CDR3 here is CASSLALLAGLDEQYF. The DNA for the CDR3 is TGTGCCAGCAGCTTAGCGCTCCTAGCGGGGTTGGACGAGCAGTACTTC. The chain couples TRBV7-9 to TRBJ2-7; 9 bases match TRBD2. The CDR3 loop spans 16 amino acids. V gave up 0 bases and J gave up 5 bases; unmatched junction bases: 8. Germline loops: CDR1 SEHNR, CDR2 FQNEAQ (reference sequence).

The CDR3 DNA is TGTGCCAGCTCACCATCGACAGCCTCTGGAAACACCATATATTTT. It translates to CASSPSTASGNTIYF. The rearrangement joins TRBV18 to TRBJ1-3, with D tentatively TRBD1 (5 bases). Germline V CDR1 and CDR2: KGHSH, LQKENI. V lost 2 bases, J lost 0 bases, and 8 bases lay in between. The CDR3 length is 15 residues.

The chain joins TRBV6-5 to TRBJ2-3, with 10 bases matching TRBD2. Germline values: CDR1 MNHEY, CDR2 SVGAGI. The CDR3 covers 14 residues. V lost 8 bases, J lost 5 bases, and 7 bases stayed unmatched. The chain's CDR3 is CASRYSGGQDTQYF. CDR3 in DNA: TGTGCCAGCCGCTATAGCGGGGGGCAAGATACGCAGTATTTT.

The rearrangement links TRBV11-2 to TRBJ2-5; D possibly corresponds to TRBD2 (6 bases). This CDR3 region has 15 residues. V gave up 4 bases and J gave up 2 bases, with 14 bases separating them. Per the germline V gene, CDR1 is SGHAT and CDR2 is FQNNGV. The CDR3 loop reads CASSSTDYLQETQYF. The CDR3 nucleotides are TGTGCCAGCAGCTCAACGGACTACCTGCAAGAGACCCAGTACTTC.

The chain employs TRBV5-1 and TRBJ1-1; tentative D call: TRBD1 (5 bases). V lost 4 bases and J lost 1, with 11 bases in between. The CDR3 consists of 14 residues. Germline V gives CDR1 SGHRS, CDR2 YFSETQ. Written as DNA, the CDR3 is TGCGCCAGCAGCGGACAAGGACAGAACACTGAAGCTTTCTTT. Its protein is CASSGQGQNTEAFF.

The J gene is TRBJ2-7, the V gene TRBV2; 9 bases are a match to TRBD2. The CDR3 is 15 amino acids. V lost 4 bases to trimming and J lost 1 base; unmatched junction nucleotides: 5. Germline V gene lookup returns CDR1 SNHLY and CDR2 FYNNEI. The CDR3 loop reads CASSGPAGGSYEQYF. For the CDR3, the DNA is TGTGCCAGCAGTGGGCCAGCGGGAGGTTCCTACGAGCAGTACTTC.

This chain links TRBV7-6 with TRBJ1-3, with no clear D. This CDR3 is 14 amino acids long. Trimming removed 2 bases at V and 4 bases at J, with 9 bases between. Per the germline V gene, CDR1 is SGHVS and CDR2 is FNYEAQ. This CDR3 is CASSLYGVGNTIYF. CDR3 in DNA: TGTGCCAGCAGCTTATACGGGGTCGGAAACACCATATATTTT.

This chain joins TRBV18 and TRBJ1-3; 7 bases map to TRBD1. Trimming cost V 3 bases and J 0 bases; bases outside gene matches: 5. This CDR3 is 16 amino acids long. Germline values: CDR1 KGHSH, CDR2 LQKENI. CDR3 residues: CASSPDRVGSGNTIYF. CDR3 nucleotides: TGTGCCAGCTCACCCGACAGGGTCGGCTCTGGAAACACCATATATTTT. Full variable domain (rest looked up from reference TRBV18 and TRBJ1-3): NAGVMQNPRHLVRRRGQEARLRCSPMKGHSHVYWYRQLPEEGLKFMVYLQKENIIDESGMPKERFSAEFPKEGPSILRIQQVVRGDSAAYFCASSPDRVGSGNTIYFGEGSWLTVV.

V gene TRBV28 combines with J gene TRBJ2-7; 9 positions agree with TRBD1. The germline gives CDR1 MDHEN, CDR2 SYDVKM. J lost 7 bases, V lost 6 bases, and 10 bases had no gene match. This CDR3 comprises 14 residues. This chain's CDR3 is CASSTGTGLWEQYF. As DNA, the CDR3 is TGTGCCAGCAGCACCGGGACAGGGCTATGGGAGCAGTACTTC.

This clone occurred once. The V gene is TRBV6-5, the J gene TRBJ1-2, with D uncertain. Germline lookup yields CDR1 MNHEY and CDR2 SVGAGI. V was shortened by 6 bases and J by 4 bases, with 12 bases between the two germline ends. The CDR3 loop spans 13 amino acids. The CDR3 DNA reads TGTGCCAGCAGGCACACAGTATCCTATGGCTACACCTTC. Its translation: CASRHTVSYGYTF.

The genes are TRBV5-1 and TRBJ1-6, with 8 positions matching TRBD1. Germline V CDR1 and CDR2: SGHRS, YFSETQ. J lost 0 bases, V lost 4 bases, and 9 bases had no gene match. The CDR3 contains 18 residues. The DNA for the CDR3 is TGCGCCAGCAGCCTGACAGGGGCCATGCCCTCCTATAATTCACCCCTCCACTTT. It specifies CASSLTGAMPSYNSPLHF. Based on the CDR3 plus reference TRBV5-1 and TRBJ1-6, the full variable domain is KAGVTQTPRYLIKTRGQQVTLSCSPISGHRSVSWYQQTPGQGLQFLFEYFSETQRNKGNFPGRFSGRQFSNSRSEMNVSTLELGDSALYLCASSLTGAMPSYNSPLHFGNGTRLTVT.

The rearrangement links TRBV5-1 to TRBJ1-3; D is unclear. The CDR3 consists of 15 residues. Germline-derived CDR1 and CDR2 are SGHRS and YFSETQ. V lost 0 bases and J lost 0, with 7 bases in between. The CDR3 nucleotides are TGCGCCAGCAGCTTGGGCGGAAACTCTGGAAACACCATATATTTT. It codes for CASSLGGNSGNTIYF.

The J gene is TRBJ2-7, the V gene TRBV5-6; 8 nucleotides match TRBD1. Germline V CDR1 and CDR2: SGHDT, YYEEEE. Unmatched junction bases numbered 5, after V lost 2 bases and J lost 4 bases. The CDR3 loop spans 14 amino acids. The CDR3 DNA reads as TGTGCCAGCAGCTTTTGGGACAGGATTTACGAGCAGTACTTC. Protein: CASSFWDRIYEQYF.

J is TRBJ2-2 and V is TRBV7-2; D possibly corresponds to TRBD1 (6 bases). CDR3 length: 15 residues. V was pared by 5 bases and J by 6 bases, with 16 bases between. Germline CDR1 is SGHTA and CDR2 is FQGNSA. CDR3 region: CASSPGTTQAGELFF. CDR3 DNA: TGTGCCAGCAGCCCCGGGACAACACAGGCCGGGGAGCTGTTTTTT.

The rearrangement joins TRBV5-1 to TRBJ1-1; TRBD1 is a possible D gene (5 bases). Trimming removed 5 bases at V and 10 bases at J, with 15 bases between. The CDR3 covers 12 residues. Germline assignment: CDR1 SGHRS and CDR2 YFSETQ. Here the CDR3 reads CASSSERGAAFF. CDR3 DNA sequence: TGCGCCAGCAGTTCCGAGCGTGGGGCAGCTTTCTTT.

This clone was recorded once. This sequence joins TRBV3-1 (or the pseudogene TRBV3-2) and TRBJ2-2; TRBD2 matches 9 bases. Germline trimming cut 4 bases from V and 5 bases from J; bases unmatched to any gene: 5. Germline assignment: CDR1 LGHDT and CDR2 YNNKEL (reference sequence). This CDR3 spans 15 amino acids. CDR3 coding DNA: TGTGCCAGCAGCCTTAGCGGGAGTTTAACCGGGGAGCTGTTTTTT. This codes for CASSLSGSLTGELFF.

The V and J genes are TRBV14 and TRBJ2-6, with 7 bases fitting TRBD2. Germline V gives CDR1 SGHDN, CDR2 FVKESK. The CDR3 is made up of 17 amino acids. Trimming took 2 bases from V and 0 from J; bases not matched to a gene: 4. The CDR3 bases are TGTGCCAGCAGCCAAAGCGGGAAAAACTCTGGGGCCAACGTCCTGACTTTC. The encoded protein is CASSQSGKNSGANVLTF.